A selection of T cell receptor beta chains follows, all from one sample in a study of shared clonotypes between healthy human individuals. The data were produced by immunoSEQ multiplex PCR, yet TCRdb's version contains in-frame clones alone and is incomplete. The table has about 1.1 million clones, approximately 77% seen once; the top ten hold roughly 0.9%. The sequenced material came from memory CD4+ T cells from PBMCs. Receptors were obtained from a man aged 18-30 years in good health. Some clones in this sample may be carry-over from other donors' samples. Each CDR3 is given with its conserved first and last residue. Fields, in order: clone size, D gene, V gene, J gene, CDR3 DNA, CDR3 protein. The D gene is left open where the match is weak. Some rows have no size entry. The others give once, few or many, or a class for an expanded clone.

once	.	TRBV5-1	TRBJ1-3	TGCGCCAGCAGCTTGGGGGGGACTTCCTCTGGAAACACCATATATTTT	CASSLGGTSSGNTIYF
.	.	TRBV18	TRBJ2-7	TGTGCCAGCTCACCACCGGCCGAGCCCTACGAGCAGTACTTC	CASSPPAEPYEQYF
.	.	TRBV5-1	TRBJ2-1	TGCGCCAGCAGCCTAGGACTACCCACCGGTGAGCAGTTCTTC	CASSLGLPTGEQFF
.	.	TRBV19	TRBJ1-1	TGTGCCAGTAGAGCCCGGAACACTGAAGCTTTCTTT	CASRARNTEAFF
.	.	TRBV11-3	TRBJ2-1	TGTGCCAGCAGCTTCGACAGTGCCAATGAGCAGTTCTTC	CASSFDSANEQFF
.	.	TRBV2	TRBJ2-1	TGTGCCAGCAGTGCAGGGACGTGGGACTACAATGAGCAGTTCTTC	CASSAGTWDYNEQFF
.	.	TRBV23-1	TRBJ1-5	TGCGCCAGCACCCTCTCCCCAGGGAAGATGACCCGTAGCAATCAGCCCCAGCATTTT	CASTLSPGKMTRSNQPQHF
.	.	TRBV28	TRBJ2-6	TGTGCCAGCAGTTTACAGGAAATCTCTGGGGCCAACGTCCTGACTTTC	CASSLQEISGANVLTF
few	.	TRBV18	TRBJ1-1	TGTGCCAGCTCACTCACCCCAGGGACCCCTGAAGCTTTCTTT	CASSLTPGTPEAFF
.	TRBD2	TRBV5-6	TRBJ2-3	TGTGCCAGCAGCTCCAGACTAGCGGGGGGCACAGATACGCAGTATTTT	CASSSRLAGGTDTQYF
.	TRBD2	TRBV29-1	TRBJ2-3	TGCAGCGTTGGAAGAGGGAGGGGAGATTTGAGCACAGATACGCAGTATTTT	CSVGRGRGDLSTDTQYF
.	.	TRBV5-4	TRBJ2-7	TGTGCCAGCAGCCGACAAGACTCCGCCCGTCACGAGCAGTACTTC	CASSRQDSARHEQYF
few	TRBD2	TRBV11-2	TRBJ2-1	TGTGCCAGCAGCGCAGGGACTAGCGGGAGGATGGGGGGTCTGTTCTTC	CASSAGTSGRMGGLFF
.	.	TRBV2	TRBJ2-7	TGTGCCAGCACCTTGGGGGGCAGATCCTACGAGCAGTACTTC	CASTLGGRSYEQYF
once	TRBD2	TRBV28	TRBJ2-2	TGTGCCAGTAGGAGACTAGCGCCGAACACCGGGGAGCTGTTTTTT	CASRRLAPNTGELFF
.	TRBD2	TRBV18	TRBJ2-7	TGTGCCAGCTCACCCCCTAGCGGGAGTCTGGACGAGCAGTACTTC	CASSPPSGSLDEQYF
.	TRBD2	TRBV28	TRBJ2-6	TGTGCCAGCATTGCTAGCGGTTCTGGGGCCAACGTCCTGACTTTC	CASIASGSGANVLTF
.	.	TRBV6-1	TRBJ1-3	TGTGCCAGCAGTATCACCAGAAACACCATATATTTT	CASSITRNTIYF
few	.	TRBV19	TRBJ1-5	TGTGCCAGTAGCGATATAGTCGATTCTAGGCAGCCCCAGCATTTT	CASSDIVDSRQPQHF
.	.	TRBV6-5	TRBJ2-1	TGTGCCAGCAGTTACCAAGCAGCGGCCAATGAGCAGTTCTTC	CASSYQAAANEQFF
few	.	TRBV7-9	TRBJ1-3	TGTGCCAGCAGCTTAGGAGAATCTGGAAACACCATATATTTT	CASSLGESGNTIYF
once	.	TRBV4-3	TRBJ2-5	TGCGTCAGCAGCCAAGATACGGGGAAGGGAGAGACCCAGTACTTC	CVSSQDTGKGETQYF
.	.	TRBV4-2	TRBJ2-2	TGTGCCAGCAGCCATGATCGGACGGGCGGAGGGGAGCTGTTTTTT	CASSHDRTGGGELFF
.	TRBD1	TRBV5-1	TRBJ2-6	TGCGCCGGCAGCGGGACAGGGGGCGCAGGGGCCAACGTCCTGACTTTC	CAGSGTGGAGANVLTF
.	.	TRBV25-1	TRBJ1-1	TGTGCCAGCCGGGACTGGGCAGGCGCCACTGAAGCTTTCTTT	CASRDWAGATEAFF
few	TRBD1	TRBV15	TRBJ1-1	TGTGCCACCAGCAGACCCGGGACAGGGAACACTGAAGCTTTCTTT	CATSRPGTGNTEAFF
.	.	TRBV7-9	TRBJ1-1	TGTGCCAGCGCCAGGGAGGGCACTGAAGCTTTCTTT	CASAREGTEAFF
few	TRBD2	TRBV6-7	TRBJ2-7	TGTGCCAGCAGCCCAGATAGCGGGAGAGTATACGAGCAGTACTTC	CASSPDSGRVYEQYF
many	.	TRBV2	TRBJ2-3	TGTGCCAGCAGTGAAGCAAGGGATACGCAGTATTTT	CASSEARDTQYF
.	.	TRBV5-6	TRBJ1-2	TGTGCCAGCAGCACCGGACGGGACTATGGCTACACCTTC	CASSTGRDYGYTF
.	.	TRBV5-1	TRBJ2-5	TGCGCCAGCAGCTTGTTTAGGGTCTCTTCAGAGACCCAGTACTTC	CASSLFRVSSETQYF
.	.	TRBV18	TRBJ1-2	TGTGCCAGCTCACCGCTGGACATCTATGGCTACACCTTC	CASSPLDIYGYTF
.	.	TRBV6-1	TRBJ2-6	TGTGCCACCGAAAGGGGGGTCTCTGGGGCCAACGTCCTGACTTTC	CATERGVSGANVLTF
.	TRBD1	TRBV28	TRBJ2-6	TGTGCCAGCGGTCAGGGGGCGTCTGGGGCCAACGTCCTGACTTTC	CASGQGASGANVLTF
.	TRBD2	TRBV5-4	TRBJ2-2	TGTGCCAGCAGTTCGGGACTAGCGGGAGTTTGGACCGGGGAGCTGTTTTTT	CASSSGLAGVWTGELFF
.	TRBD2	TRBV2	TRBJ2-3	TGTGCCAGCAACCCTATGGGGACTAGCGCCGCAAAACAGTCTAGCACAGATACGCAGTATTTT	CASNPMGTSAAKQSSTDTQYF
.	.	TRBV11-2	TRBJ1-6	TGTGCCAGCAGCTTGGTGGGGGATTCACCCCTCCACTTT	CASSLVGDSPLHF
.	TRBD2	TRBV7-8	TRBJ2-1	TGTGCCACCAGGACTAGCGGGAGATTCGGTGAGCAGTTCTTC	CATRTSGRFGEQFF
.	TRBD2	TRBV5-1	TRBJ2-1	TGCGCCAGCAGCTTGCTCGCGAGCGGGAGCGATGAGCAGTTCTTC	CASSLLASGSDEQFF
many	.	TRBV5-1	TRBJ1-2	TGCGCCAGCAGCTTGGACGGGGGCCAGGGCTACACCTTC	CASSLDGGQGYTF
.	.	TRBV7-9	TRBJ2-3	TGTGCCAGCAGCTCGAGGGGGGCAGATACGCAGTATTTT	CASSSRGADTQYF
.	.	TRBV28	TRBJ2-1	TGTGCCAGTGGACAGTTTTCCAATGAGCAGTTCTTC	CASGQFSNEQFF